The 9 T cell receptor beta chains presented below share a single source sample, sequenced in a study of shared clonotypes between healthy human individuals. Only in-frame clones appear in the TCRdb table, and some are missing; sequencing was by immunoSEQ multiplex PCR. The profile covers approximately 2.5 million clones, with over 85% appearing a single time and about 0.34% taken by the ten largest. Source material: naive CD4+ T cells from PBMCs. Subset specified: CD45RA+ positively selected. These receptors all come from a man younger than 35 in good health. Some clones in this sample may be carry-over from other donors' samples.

CDR3 bases: TGTGCCAGCAGCTTAAGCGGGGCCGCAGATACGCAGTATTTT. It is translated as CASSLSGAADTQYF. The chain carries TRBV5-4 and TRBJ2-3, with 7 positions matching TRBD2. Germline CDR1 SGHNT, CDR2 YYREEE (reference sequence). J was trimmed by 4 bases and V by 2 bases; bases with no gene match: 4. The CDR3 consists of 14 residues.

The DNA of the CDR3 is TGCGCCAGCAGCTCCTTTCCAACGACAGGGTATGGCTACACCTTC. Its translation is CASSSFPTTGYGYTF. The rearrangement joins TRBV5-1 to TRBJ1-2; 7 positions agree with TRBD1. The CDR3 covers 15 residues. CDR1 and CDR2 (germline): SGHRS, YFSETQ. V lost 3 bases and J lost 5; bases outside the gene matches: 10. Variable domain in full (rest from reference TRBV5-1 and TRBJ1-2): KAGVTQTPRYLIKTRGQQVTLSCSPISGHRSVSWYQQTPGQGLQFLFEYFSETQRNKGNFPGRFSGRQFSNSRSEMNVSTLELGDSALYLCASSSFPTTGYGYTFGSGTRLTVV.

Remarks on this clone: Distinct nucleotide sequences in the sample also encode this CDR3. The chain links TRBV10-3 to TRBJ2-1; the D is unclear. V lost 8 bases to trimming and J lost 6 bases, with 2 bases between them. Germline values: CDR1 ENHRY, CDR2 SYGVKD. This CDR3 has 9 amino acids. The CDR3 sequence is CAIGNEQFF. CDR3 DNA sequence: TGTGCCATCGGCAATGAGCAGTTCTTC.

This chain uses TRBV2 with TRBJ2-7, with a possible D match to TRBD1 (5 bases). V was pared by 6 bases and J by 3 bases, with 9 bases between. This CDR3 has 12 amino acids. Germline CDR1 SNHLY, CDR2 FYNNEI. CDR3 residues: CASSLTDYEQYF. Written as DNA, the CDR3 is TGTGCCAGCAGCCTGACAGACTACGAGCAGTACTTC.

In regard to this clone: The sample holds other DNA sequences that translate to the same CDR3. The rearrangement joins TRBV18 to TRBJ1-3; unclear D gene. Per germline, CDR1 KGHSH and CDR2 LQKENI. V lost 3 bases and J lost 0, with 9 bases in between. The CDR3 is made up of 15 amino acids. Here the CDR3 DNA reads TGTGCCAGCTCACCCGGTCGGTACTCTGGAAACACCATATATTTT. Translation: CASSPGRYSGNTIYF.

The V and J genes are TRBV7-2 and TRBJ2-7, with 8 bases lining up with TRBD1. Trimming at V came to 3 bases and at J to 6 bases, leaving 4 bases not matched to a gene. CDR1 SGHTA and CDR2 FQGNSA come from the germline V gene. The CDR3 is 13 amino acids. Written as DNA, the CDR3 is TGTGCCAGCAGCTTTCAGGGGGCGGGCGAGCAGTACTTC. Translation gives CASSFQGAGEQYF. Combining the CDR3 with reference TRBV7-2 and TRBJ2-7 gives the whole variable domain GAGVSQSPSNKVTEKGKDVELRCDPISGHTALYWYRQSLGQGLEFLIYFQGNSAPDKSGLPSDRFSAERTGGSVSTLTIQRTQQEDSAVYLCASSFQGAGEQYFGPGTRLTVT.

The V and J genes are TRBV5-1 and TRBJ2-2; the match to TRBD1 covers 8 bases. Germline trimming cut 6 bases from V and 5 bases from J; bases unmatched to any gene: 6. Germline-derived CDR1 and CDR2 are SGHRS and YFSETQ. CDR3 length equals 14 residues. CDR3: CASTLQGATGELFF. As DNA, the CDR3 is TGCGCCAGCACTTTGCAGGGGGCTACCGGGGAGCTGTTTTTT.

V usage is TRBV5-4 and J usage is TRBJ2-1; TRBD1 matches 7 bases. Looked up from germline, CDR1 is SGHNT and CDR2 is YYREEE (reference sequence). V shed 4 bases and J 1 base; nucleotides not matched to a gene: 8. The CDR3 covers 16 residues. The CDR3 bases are TGTGCCAGCAGCCGAGGCAACAGGGGTTCCTACAATGAGCAGTTCTTC. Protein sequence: CASSRGNRGSYNEQFF.

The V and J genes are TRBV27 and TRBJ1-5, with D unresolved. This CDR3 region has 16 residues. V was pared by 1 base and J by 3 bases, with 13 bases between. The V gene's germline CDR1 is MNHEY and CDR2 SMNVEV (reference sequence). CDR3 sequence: CASSLFAGGNNQPQHF. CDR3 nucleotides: TGTGCCAGCAGTTTATTTGCGGGCGGAAACAATCAGCCCCAGCATTTT.